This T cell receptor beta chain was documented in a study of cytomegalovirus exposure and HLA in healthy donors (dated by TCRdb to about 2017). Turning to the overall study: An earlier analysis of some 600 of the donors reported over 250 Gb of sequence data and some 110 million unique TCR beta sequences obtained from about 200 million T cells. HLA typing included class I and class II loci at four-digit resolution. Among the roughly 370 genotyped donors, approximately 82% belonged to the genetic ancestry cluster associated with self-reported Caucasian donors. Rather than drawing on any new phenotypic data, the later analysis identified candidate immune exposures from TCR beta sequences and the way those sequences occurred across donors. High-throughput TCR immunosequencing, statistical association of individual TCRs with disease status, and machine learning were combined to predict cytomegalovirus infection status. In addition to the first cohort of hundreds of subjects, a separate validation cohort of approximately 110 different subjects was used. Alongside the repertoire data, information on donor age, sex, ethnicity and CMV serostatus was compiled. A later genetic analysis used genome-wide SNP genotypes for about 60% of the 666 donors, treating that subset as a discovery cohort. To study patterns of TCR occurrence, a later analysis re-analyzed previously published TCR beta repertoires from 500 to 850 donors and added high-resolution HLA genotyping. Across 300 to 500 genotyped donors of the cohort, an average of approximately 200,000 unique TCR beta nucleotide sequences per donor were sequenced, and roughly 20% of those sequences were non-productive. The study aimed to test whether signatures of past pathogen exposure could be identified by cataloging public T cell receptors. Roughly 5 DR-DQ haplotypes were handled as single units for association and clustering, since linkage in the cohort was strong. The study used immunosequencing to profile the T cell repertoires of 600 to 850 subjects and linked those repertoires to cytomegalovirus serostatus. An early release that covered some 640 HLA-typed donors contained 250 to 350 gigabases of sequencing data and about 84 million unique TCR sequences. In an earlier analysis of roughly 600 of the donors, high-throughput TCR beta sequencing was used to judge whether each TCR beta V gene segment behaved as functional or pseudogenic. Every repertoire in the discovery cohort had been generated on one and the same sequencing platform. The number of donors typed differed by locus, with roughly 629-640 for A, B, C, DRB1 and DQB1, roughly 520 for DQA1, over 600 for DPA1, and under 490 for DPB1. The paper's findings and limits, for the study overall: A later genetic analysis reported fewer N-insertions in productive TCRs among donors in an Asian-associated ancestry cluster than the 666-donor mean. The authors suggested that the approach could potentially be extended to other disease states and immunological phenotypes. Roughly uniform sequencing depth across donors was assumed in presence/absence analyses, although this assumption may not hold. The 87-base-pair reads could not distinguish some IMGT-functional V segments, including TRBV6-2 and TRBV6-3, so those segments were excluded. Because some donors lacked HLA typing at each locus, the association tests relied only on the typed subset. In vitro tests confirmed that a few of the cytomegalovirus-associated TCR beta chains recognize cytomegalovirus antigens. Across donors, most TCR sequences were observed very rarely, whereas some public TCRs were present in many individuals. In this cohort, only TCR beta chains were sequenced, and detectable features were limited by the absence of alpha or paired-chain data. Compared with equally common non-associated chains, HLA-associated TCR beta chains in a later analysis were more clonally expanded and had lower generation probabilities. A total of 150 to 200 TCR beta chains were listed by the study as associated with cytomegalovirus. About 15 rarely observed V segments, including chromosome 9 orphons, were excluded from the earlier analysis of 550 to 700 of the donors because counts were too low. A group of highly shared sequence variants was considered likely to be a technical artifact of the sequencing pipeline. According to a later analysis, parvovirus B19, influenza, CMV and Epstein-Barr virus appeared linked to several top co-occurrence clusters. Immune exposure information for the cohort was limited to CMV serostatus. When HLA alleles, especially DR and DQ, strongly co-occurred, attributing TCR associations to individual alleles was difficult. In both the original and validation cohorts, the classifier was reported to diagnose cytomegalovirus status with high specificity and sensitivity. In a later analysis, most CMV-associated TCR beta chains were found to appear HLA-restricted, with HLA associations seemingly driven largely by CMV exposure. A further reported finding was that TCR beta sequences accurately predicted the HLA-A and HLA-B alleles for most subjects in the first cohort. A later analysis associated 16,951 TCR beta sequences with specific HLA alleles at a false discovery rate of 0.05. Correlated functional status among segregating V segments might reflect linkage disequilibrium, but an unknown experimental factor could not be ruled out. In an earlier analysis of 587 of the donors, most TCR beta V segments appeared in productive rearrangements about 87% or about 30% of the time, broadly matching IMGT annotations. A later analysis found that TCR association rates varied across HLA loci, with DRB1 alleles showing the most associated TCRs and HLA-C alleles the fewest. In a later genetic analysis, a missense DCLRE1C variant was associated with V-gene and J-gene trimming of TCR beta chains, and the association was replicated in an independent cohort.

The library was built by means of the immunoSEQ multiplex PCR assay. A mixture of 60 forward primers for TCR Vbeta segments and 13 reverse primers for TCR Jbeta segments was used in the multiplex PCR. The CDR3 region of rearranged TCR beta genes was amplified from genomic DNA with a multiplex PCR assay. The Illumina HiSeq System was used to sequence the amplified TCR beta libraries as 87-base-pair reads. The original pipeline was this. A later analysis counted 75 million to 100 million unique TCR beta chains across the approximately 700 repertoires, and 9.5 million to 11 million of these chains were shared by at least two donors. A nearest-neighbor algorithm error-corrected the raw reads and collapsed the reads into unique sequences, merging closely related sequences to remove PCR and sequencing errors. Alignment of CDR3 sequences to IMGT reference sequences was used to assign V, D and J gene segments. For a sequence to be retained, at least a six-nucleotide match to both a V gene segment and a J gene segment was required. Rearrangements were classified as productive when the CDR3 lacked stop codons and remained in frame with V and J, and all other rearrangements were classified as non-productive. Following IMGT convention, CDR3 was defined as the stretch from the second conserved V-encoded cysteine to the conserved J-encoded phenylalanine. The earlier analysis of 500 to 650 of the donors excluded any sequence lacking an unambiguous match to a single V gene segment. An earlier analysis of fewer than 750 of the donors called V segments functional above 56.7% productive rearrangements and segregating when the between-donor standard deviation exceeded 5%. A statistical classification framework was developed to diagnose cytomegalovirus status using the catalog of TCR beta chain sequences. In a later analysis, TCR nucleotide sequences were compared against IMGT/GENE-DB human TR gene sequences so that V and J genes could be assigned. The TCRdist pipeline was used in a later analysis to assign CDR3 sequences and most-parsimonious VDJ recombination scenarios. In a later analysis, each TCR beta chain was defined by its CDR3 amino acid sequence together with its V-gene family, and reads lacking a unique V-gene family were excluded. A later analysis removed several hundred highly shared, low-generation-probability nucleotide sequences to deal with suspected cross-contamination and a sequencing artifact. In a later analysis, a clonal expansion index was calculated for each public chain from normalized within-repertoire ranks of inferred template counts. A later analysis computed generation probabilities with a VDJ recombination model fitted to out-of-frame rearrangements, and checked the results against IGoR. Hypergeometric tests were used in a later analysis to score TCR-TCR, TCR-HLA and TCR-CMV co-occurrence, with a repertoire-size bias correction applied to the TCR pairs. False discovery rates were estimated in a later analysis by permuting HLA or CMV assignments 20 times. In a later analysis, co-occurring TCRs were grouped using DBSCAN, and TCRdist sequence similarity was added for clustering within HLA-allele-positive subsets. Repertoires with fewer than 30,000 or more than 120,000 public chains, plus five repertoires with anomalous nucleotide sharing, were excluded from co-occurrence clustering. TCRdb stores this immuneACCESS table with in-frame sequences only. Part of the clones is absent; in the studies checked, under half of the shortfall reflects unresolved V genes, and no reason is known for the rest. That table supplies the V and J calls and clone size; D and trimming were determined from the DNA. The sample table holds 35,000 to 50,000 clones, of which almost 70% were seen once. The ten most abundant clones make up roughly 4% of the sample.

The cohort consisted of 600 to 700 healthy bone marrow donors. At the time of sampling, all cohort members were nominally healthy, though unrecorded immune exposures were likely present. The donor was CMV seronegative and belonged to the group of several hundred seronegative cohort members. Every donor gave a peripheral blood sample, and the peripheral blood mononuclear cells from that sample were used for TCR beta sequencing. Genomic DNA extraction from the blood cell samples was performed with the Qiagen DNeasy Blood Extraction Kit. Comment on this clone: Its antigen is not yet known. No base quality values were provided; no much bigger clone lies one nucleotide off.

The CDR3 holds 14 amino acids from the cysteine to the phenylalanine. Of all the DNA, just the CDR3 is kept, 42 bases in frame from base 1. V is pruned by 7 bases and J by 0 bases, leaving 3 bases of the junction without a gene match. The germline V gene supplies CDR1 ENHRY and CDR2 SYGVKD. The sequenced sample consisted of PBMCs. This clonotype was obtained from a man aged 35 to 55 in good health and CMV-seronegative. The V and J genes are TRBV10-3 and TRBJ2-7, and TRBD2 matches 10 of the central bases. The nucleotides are TGTGCCATCAAAACTAGCGGGGACTCCTACGAGCAGTACTTC. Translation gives CAIKTSGDSYEQYF.